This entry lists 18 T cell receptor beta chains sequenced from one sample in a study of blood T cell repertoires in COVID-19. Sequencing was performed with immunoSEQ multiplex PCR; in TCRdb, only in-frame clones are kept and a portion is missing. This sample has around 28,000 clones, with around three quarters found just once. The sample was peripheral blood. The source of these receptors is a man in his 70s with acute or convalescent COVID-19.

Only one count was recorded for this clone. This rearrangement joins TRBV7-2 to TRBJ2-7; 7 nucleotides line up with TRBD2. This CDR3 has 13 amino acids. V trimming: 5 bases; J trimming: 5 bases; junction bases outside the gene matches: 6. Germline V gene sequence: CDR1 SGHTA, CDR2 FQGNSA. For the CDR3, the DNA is TGTGCCAGCAGCCCTCGACGGGAGGACGAGCAGTACTTC. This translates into CASSPRREDEQYF.

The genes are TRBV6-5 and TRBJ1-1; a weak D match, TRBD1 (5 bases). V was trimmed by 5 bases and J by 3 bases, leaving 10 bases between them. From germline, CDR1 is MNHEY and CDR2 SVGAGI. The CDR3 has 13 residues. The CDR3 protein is CASSLGGDTEAFF. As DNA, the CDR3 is TGTGCCAGCAGTCTGGGAGGGGACACTGAAGCTTTCTTT.

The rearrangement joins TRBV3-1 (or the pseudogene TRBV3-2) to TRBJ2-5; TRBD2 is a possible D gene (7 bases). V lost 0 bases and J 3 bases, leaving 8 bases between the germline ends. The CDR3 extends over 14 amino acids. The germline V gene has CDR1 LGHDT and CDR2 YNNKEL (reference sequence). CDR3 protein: CASSQEGGEETQYF. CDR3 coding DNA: TGTGCCAGCAGCCAAGAAGGGGGGGAAGAGACCCAGTACTTC.

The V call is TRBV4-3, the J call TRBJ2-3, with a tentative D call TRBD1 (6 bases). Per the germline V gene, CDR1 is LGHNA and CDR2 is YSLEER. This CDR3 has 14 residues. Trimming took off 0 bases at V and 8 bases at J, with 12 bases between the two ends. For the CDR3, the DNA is TGCGCCAGCAGCCAAGAGGGGGCCCTCGGTACGCAGTATTTT. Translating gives CASSQEGALGTQYF.

This CDR3 reads CASSYKKRASSYNEQFF. The CDR3 bases are TGTGCCAGCAGTTACAAGAAGCGGGCCAGCTCCTACAATGAGCAGTTCTTC. V and J are TRBV6-2 or TRBV6-3 and TRBJ2-1; possible D gene TRBD2, 6 bases. This CDR3 comprises 17 residues. CDR1 and CDR2 from the germline V gene are MNHEY and SVGEGT. The ends were cut back, 2 bases at V and 0 bases at J, with 14 bases in the middle.

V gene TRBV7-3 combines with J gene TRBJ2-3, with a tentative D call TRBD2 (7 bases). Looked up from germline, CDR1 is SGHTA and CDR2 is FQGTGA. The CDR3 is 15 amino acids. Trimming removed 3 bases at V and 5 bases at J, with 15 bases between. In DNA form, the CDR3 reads TGTGCCAGCAGCTTGAGTCCGGGGGGCAAAGATACGCAGTATTTT. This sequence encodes CASSLSPGGKDTQYF.

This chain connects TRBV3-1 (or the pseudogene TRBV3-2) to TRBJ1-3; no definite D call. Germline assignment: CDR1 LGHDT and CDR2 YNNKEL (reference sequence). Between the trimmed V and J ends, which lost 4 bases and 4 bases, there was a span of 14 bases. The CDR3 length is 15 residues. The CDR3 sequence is CASSPAVGRGNTIYF. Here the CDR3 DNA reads TGTGCCAGCAGCCCAGCTGTCGGGAGGGGAAACACCATATATTTT.

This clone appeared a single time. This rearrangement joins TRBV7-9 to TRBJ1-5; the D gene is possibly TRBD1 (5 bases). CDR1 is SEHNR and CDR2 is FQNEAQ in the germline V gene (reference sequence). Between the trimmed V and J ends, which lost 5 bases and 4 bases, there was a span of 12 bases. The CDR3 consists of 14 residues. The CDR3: CASSVQGGNQPQHF. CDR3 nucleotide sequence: TGTGCCAGCAGCGTTCAGGGTGGTAATCAGCCCCAGCATTTT.

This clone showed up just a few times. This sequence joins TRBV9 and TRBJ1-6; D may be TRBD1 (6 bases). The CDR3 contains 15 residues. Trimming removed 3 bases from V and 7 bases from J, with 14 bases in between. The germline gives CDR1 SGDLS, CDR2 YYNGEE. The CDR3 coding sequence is TGTGCCAGCAGCGCCCCGGACAGCTACAATTCACCCCTCCACTTT. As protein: CASSAPDSYNSPLHF.

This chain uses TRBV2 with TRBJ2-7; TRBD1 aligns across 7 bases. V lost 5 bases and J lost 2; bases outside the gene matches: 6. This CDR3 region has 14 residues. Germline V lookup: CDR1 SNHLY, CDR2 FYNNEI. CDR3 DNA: TGTGCCAGCAGTATTACAGGGGACACCTACGAGCAGTACTTC. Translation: CASSITGDTYEQYF.

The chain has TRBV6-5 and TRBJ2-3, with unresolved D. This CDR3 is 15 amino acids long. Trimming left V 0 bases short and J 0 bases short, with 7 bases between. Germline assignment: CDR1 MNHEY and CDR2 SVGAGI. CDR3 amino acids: CASSYSRYSTDTQYF. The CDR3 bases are TGTGCCAGCAGTTACTCGCGGTATAGCACAGATACGCAGTATTTT.

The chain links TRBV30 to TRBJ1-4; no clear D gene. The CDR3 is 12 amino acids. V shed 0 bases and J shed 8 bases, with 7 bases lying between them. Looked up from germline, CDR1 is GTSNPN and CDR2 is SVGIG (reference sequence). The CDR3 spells CAWSVIREKLFF. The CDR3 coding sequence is TGTGCCTGGAGTGTAATCCGGGAAAAACTGTTTTTT.

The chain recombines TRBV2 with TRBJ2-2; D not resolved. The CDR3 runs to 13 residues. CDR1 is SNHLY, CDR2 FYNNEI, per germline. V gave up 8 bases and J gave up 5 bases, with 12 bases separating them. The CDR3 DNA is TGTGCCAGCGGGCTCACCCTTACCGGGGAGCTGTTTTTT. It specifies CASGLTLTGELFF.

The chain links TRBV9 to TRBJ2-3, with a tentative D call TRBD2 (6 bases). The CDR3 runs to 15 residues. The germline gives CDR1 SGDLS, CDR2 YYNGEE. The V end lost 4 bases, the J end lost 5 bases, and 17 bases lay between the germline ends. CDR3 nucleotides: TGTGCCAGCAGCCTTATAGCCCAGGGAGGAGATACGCAGTATTTT. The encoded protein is CASSLIAQGGDTQYF.

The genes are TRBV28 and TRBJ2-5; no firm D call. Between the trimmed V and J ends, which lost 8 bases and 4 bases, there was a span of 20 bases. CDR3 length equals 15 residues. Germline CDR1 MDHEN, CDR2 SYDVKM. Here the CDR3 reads CASGSLLRVGETQYF. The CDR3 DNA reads TGTGCCAGCGGTTCCCTCCTCCGGGTGGGAGAGACCCAGTACTTC.

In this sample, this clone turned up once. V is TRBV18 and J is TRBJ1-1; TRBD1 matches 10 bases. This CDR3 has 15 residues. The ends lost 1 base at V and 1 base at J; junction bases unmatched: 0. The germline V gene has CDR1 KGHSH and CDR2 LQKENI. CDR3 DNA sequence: TGTGCCAGCTCACCACGGGACAGGGGGAACACTGAAGCTTTCTTT. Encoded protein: CASSPRDRGNTEAFF.

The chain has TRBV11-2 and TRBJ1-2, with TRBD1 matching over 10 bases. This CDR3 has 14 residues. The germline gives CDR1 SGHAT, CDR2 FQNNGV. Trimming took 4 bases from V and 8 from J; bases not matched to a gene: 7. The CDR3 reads CASSSQTGGEGYTF. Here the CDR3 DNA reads TGTGCCAGCAGCTCCCAGACAGGGGGCGAGGGCTACACCTTC.

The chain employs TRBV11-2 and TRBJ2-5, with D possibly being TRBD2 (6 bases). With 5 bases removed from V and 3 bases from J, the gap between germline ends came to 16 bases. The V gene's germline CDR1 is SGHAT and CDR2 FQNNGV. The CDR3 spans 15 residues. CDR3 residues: CASSVGGNFEETQYF. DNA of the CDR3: TGTGCCAGCAGCGTAGGCGGGAACTTCGAAGAGACCCAGTACTTC.